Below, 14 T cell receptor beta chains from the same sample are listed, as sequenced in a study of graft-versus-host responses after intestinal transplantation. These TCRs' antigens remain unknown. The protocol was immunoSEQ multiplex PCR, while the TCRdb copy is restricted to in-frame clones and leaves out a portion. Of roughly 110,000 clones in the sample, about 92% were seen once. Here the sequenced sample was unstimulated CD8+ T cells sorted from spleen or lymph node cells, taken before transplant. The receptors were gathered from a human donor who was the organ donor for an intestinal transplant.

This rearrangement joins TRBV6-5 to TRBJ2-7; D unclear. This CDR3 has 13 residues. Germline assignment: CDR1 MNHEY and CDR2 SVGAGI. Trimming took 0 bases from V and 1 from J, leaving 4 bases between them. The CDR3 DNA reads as TGTGCCAGCAGTTACTCGACATCCTACGAGCAGTACTTC. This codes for CASSYSTSYEQYF.

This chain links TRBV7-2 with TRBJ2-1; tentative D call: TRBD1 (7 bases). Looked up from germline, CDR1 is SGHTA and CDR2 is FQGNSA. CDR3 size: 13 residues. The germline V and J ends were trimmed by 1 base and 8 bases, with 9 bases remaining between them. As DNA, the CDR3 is TGTGCCAGCAGCTTAGGCAGGGGGGATGAGCAGTTCTTC. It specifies CASSLGRGDEQFF.

CDR3 coding DNA: TGCCCCCTCGGGGTTTGGCGTGGGCAGTACTTC. Its translation is CPLGVWRGQYF. The chain is built from TRBV29-1 and TRBJ2-7, with a tentative D call TRBD2 (5 bases). Looked up from germline, CDR1 is SQVTM and CDR2 is ANQGSEA. This CDR3 spans 11 amino acids.

The CDR3 spells CASSQTGLSTIQYF. CDR3 coding DNA: TGTGCCAGCAGTCAGACGGGACTAAGTACCATTCAGTACTTC. The V call is TRBV6-6, the J call TRBJ2-4; 7 nucleotides match TRBD2. The CDR3 runs 14 residues. Germline-derived CDR1 and CDR2 are MNHNY and SVGAGI (reference sequence). The J segment lost 9 bases and the V segment lost 5 bases, leaving 10 bases of the junction unmatched.

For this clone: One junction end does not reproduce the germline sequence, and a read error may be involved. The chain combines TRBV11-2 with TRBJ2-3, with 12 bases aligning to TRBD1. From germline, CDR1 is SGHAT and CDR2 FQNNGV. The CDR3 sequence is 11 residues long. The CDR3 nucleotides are TGTGCCAGCAGCTTGGGACAGGGGGCGGGTTTT. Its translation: CASSLGQGAGF.

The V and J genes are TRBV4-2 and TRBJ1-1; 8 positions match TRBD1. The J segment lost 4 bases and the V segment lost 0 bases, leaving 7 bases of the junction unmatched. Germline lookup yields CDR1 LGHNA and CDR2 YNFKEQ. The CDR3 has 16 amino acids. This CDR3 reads CASSQDFPGGPTEAFF. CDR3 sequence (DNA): TGTGCCAGCAGCCAAGATTTCCCAGGGGGCCCCACTGAAGCTTTCTTT.

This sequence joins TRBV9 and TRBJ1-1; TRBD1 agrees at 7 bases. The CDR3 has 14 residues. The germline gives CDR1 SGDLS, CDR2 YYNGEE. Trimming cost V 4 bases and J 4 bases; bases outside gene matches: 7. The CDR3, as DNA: TGTGCCAGCAGCCTCAAGGGGGCGGGCACTGAAGCTTTCTTT. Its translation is CASSLKGAGTEAFF.

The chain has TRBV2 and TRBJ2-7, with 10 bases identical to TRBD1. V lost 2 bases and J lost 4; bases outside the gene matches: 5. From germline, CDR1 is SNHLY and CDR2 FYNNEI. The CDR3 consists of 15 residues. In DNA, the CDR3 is TGTGCCAGCAGTGAATGGGGGGGACAGGGGTACGAGCAGTACTTC. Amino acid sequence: CASSEWGGQGYEQYF.

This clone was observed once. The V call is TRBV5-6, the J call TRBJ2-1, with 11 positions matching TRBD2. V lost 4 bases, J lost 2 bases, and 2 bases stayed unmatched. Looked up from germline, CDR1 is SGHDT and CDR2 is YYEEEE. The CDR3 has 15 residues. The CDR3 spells CASSPGLAAYNEQFF. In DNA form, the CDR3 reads TGTGCCAGCAGCCCGGGACTAGCGGCCTACAATGAGCAGTTCTTC.

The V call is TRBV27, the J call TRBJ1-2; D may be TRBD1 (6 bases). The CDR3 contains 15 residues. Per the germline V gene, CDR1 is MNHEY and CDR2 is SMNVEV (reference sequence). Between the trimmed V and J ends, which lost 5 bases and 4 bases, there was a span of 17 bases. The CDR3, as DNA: TGTGCCAGCAGTCCCTCGAGCGGGACACCCTATGGCTACACCTTC. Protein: CASSPSSGTPYGYTF.

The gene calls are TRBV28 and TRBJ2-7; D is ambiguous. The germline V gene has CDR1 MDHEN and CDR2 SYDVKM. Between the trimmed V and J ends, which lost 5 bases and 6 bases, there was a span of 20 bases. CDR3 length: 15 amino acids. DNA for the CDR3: TGTGCCAGCAGTCCCCTCGGTCCCGGGCAATTCGAGCAGTACTTC. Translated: CASSPLGPGQFEQYF.

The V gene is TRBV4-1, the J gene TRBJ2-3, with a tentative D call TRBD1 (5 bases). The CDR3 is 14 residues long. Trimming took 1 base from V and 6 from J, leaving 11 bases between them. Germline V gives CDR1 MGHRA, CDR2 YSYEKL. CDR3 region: CASSQGRDLDTQYF. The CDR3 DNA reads TGCGCCAGCAGCCAAGGCAGGGATTTGGATACGCAGTATTTT.

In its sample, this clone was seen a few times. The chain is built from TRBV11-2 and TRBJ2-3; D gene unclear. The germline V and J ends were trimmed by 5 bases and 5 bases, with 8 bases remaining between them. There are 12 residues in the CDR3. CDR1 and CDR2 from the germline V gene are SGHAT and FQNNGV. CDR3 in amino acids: CASSDHRDTQYF. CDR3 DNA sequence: TGTGCCAGCAGCGACCACCGAGATACGCAGTATTTT.

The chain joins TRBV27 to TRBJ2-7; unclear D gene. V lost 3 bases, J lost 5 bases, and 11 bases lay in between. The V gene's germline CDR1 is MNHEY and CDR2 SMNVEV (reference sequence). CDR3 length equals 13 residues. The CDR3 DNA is TGTGCCAGCAGTTTCCGACCCAGTCACGAGCAGTACTTC. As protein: CASSFRPSHEQYF.